The T cell receptor beta chain described here comes from a study of blood T cell repertoires in COVID-19 (dated by TCRdb to 2020 to 2021). As for the study more broadly: For ImmuneRACE Cohort 3, a participant was defined as recovered based on two consecutive negative NP/OP PCR tests, clearance by a healthcare professional, or resolution of symptoms. Samples from collaborators originated in the United States, Italy and Spain and spanned both the acute and convalescent phases of COVID-19. The material from the prospective study consisted of cDNA or gDNA derived from T cells, B-cell-depleted T cells, or PBMCs. Subjects who had been exposed to COVID-19, were actively infected with it, or had recovered from it provided the deeply sampled blood TCRbeta repertoires that made up the dataset. The repertoires were made available in a free public database intended to serve as a resource for research on the immune response to SARS-CoV-2. Samples came from the ongoing ImmuneRACE study (first 160 participants) plus 1,254 subjects from 6 global collaborators. The sample metadata nearly always contained a de-identified subject ID, COVID-19 status, age in years and sex. HLA class I and class II types, where available, came from metadata supplied by the sample provider rather than from assay-based typing. Points the paper makes about the study in general: The amount of clinical and demographic metadata varied by source and participant and was provided uncurated.

TCRbeta CDR3 regions were amplified from genomic DNA by means of the immunoSEQ Assay, a bias-controlled multiplex PCR. The original methods were these. The number of nucleated cells in each sample was estimated from the amplification of reference gene primers within the assay. To quantify the absolute abundance of each unique TCRbeta CDR3 rearrangement, sequence reads were collapsed and filtered. For each sample, productive Simpson clonality was calculated by taking the square root of Simpson's diversity index across productive rearrangements. TCRdb re-hosts the immuneACCESS table, in-frame sequences only. Its copies lack some clones; in the studies checked, an unresolved V gene accounts for under half of them, and the cause for the rest is not known. Clone size and V and J calls were adopted from that table, with D and trimming inferred from the DNA. This sample is represented by about 170,000 clones; 70% to 85% of them were singletons. Together, the top ten hold under 20% of the sample.

Participants in the prospective study were aged about 18 to 90 years, lived in under 30 United States geographic areas, and enrolled through a virtual design. Cohort assignment in the prospective study relied on participant-reported clinical history from a screening survey and a study questionnaire. In the prospective study, mobile phlebotomists collected whole blood, serum and a nasopharyngeal or oropharyngeal swab from each participant. Over an approximately 2-month period, participants in the prospective study had the option of providing additional blood draws and questionnaires. Blood samples from the prospective study were shipped frozen or at room temperature prior to DNA extraction. The germline V gene encodes CDR1 SEHNR and CDR2 FQNEAQ (reference sequence). V loses 3 bases, J loses 0 bases, and the germline ends lie 8 bases apart. The CDR3 sequence holds 15 residues, the cysteine and phenylalanine included. Here the CDR3 DNA is all that survives: 45 bases in frame from base 1.

As to this clone: Its antigen is not yet known. No much larger clone exists at a distance of one base, and base qualities are not known.

The TCR was taken from a woman aged 65 to 85 in a cohort exposed to, infected with or recovered from COVID-19 (not recorded which). The sequenced sample consisted of PBMCs or T cells enriched from blood (not recorded which). The sequence joins TRBV7-9 to TRBJ1-4, with the identity of the D gene unclear. The base sequence is TGTGCCAGCAGCTTTTCACAAGCAACTAATGAAAAACTGTTTTTT. This translates into CASSFSQATNEKLFF.